Listed below are T cell receptor beta chains from one sample, sequenced in a study of shared clonotypes between healthy human individuals. The assay was immunoSEQ multiplex PCR, and TCRdb's table has in-frame clones only and misses some. The sample has 500,000 to 650,000 clones; just over 75% are singletons. The sequenced sample consisted of PBMCs. These receptor sequences come from a woman in her 40s in good health. Some clones in this sample may be carry-over from other donors' samples. The CDR3 runs from the conserved cysteine through the conserved F or W. Expanded clones are given a class, and other clones once, few, many or no size at all.

v_call	clone_size	cdr3_aa
TRBV14	.	CASSQDVSGMDGYTF
TRBV27	.	CASRSRDISSYEQYF
TRBV4-1	.	CASSGTPGRTDGYEQYF
TRBV9	.	CASSVGSGGAGANVLTF
TRBV5-1	once	CASSLGDRMNGYTF
TRBV5-6	once	CASSFTQNTEAFF
TRBV18	.	CASSSDRGTGELFF
TRBV28	.	CASSLPGMVQDTQYF
TRBV28	.	CASSAGQVSGNTIYF
TRBV29-1	.	CSVADSYEQYF